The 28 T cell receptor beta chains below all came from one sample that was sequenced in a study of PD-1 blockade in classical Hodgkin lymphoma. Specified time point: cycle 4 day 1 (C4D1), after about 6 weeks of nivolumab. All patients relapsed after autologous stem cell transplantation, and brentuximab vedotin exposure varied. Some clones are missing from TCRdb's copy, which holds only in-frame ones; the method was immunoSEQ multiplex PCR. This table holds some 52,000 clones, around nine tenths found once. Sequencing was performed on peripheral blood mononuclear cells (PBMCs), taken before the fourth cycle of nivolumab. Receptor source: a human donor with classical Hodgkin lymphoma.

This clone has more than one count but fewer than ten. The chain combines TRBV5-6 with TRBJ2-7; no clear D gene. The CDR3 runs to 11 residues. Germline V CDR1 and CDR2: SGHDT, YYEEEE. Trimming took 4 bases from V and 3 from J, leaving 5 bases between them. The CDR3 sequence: CASSIFYEQYF. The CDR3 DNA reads TGTGCCAGCAGCATCTTCTACGAGCAGTACTTC.

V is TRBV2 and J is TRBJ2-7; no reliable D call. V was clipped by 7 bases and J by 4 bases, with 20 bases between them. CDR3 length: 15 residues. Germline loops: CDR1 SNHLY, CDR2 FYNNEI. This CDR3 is CASNLQEISGYEQYF. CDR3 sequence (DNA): TGTGCCAGCAATCTCCAGGAGATCTCGGGTTACGAGCAGTACTTC.

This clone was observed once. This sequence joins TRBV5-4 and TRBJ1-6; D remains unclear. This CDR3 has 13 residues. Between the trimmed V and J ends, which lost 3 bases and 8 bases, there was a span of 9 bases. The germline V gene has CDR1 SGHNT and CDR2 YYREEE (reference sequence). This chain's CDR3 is CASSSSGYSPLHF. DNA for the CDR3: TGTGCCAGCAGCTCCTCGGGGTATTCACCCCTCCACTTT.

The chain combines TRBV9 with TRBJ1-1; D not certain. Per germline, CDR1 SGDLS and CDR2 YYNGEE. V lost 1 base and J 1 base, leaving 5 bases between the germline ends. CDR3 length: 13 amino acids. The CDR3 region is CASSVRGNTEAFF. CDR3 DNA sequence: TGTGCCAGCAGCGTAAGAGGGAACACTGAAGCTTTCTTT.

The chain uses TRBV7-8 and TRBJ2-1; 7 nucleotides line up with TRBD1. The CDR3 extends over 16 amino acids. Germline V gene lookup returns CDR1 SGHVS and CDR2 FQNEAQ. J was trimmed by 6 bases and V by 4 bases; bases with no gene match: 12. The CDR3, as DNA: TGTGCCAGCAGCTACCGCAGGGGGTCCACTGTCAATGAGCAGTTCTTC. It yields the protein CASSYRRGSTVNEQFF.

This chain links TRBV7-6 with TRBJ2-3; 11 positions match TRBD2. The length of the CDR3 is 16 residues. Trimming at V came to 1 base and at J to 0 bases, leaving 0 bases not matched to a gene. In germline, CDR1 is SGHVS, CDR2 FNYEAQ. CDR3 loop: CASSLGLAGSTDTQYF. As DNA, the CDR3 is TGTGCCAGCAGCTTAGGACTAGCGGGGAGCACAGATACGCAGTATTTT.

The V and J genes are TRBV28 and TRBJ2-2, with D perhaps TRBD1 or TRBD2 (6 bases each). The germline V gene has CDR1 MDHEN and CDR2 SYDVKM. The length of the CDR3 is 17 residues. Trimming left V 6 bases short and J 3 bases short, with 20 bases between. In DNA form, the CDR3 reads TGTGCCAGCAGCTTCCCCCCTCGAGGGGGGCACACCGGGGAGCTGTTTTTT. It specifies CASSFPPRGGHTGELFF.

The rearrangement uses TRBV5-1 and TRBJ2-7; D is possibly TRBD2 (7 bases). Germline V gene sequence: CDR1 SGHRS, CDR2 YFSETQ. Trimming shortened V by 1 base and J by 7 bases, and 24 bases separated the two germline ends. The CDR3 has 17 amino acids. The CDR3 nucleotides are TGCGCCAGCAGCTTGTCCCCGGGGGCGGGGGTGCTCGGGGAGCAGTACTTC. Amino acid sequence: CASSLSPGAGVLGEQYF.

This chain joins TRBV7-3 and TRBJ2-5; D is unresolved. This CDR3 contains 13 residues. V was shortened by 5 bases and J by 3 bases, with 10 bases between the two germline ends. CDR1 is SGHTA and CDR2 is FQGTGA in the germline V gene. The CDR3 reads CASSRKAEETQYF. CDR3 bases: TGTGCCAGCAGCCGTAAGGCTGAAGAGACCCAGTACTTC.

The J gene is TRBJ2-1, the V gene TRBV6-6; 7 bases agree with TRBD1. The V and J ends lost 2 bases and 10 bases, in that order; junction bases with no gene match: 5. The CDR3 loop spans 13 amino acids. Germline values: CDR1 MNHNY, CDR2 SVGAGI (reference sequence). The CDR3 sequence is CASSYDRVGEQFF. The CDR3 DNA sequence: TGTGCCAGCAGTTACGACAGGGTGGGCGAGCAGTTCTTC.

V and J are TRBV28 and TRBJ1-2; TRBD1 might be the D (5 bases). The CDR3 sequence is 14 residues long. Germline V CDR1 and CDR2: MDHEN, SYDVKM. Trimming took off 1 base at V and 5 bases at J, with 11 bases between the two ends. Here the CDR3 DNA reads TGTGCCAGCAGTTTATTCGTAGGGGAATATGGCTACACCTTC. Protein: CASSLFVGEYGYTF.

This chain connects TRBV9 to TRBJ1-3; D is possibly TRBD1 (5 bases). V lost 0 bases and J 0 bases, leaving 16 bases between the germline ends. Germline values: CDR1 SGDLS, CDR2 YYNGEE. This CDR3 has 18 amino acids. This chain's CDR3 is CASSVGSWGSFSGNTIYF. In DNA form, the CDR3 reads TGTGCCAGCAGCGTAGGATCTTGGGGCAGCTTCTCTGGAAACACCATATATTTT.

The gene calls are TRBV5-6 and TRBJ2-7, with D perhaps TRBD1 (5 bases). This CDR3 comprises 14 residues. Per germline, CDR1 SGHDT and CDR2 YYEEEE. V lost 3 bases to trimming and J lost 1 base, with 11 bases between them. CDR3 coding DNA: TGTGCCAGCAGCTGGGGCGAGTCATCCTACGAGCAGTACTTC. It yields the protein CASSWGESSYEQYF.

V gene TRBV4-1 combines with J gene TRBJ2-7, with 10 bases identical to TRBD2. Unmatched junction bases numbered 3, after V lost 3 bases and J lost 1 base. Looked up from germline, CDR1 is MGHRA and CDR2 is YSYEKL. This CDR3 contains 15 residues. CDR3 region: CASSQFSGGSYEQYF. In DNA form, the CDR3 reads TGCGCCAGCAGCCAGTTTAGCGGGGGGTCCTACGAGCAGTACTTC.

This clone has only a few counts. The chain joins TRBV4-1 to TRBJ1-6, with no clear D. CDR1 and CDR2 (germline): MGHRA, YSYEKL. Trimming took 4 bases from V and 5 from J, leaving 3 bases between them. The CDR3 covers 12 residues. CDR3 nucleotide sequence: TGCGCCAGCAGCCTAGATAATTCACCCCTCCACTTT. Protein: CASSLDNSPLHF.

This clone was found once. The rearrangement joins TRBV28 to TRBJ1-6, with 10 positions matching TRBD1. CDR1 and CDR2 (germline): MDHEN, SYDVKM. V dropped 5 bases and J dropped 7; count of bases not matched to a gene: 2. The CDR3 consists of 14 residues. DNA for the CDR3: TGTGCCAGCAGTGGGACAGGGGTGAATTCACCCCTCCACTTT. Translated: CASSGTGVNSPLHF.

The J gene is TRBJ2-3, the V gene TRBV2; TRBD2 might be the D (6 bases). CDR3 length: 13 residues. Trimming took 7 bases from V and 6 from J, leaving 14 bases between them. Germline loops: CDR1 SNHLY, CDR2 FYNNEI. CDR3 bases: TGTGCCAGCACCCTTCGGGGGTCCGATACGCAGTATTTT. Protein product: CASTLRGSDTQYF. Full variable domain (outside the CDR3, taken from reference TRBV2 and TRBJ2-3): EPEVTQTPSHQVTQMGQEVILRCVPISNHLYFYWYRQILGQKVEFLVSFYNNEISEKSEIFDDQFSVERPDGSNFTLKIRSTKLEDSAMYFCASTLRGSDTQYFGPGTRLTVL.

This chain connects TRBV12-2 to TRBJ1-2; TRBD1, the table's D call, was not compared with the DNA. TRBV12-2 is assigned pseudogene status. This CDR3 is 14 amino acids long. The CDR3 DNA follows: TGTGCAAGTCGCTTAGGAATACAGGGGGACGGCTACACCTTC. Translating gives CASRLGIQGDGYTF.

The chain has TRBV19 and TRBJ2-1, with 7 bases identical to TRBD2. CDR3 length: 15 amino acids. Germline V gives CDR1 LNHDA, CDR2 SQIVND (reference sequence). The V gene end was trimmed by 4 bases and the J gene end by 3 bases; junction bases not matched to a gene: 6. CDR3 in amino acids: CASSKASGHYNEQFF. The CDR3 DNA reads TGTGCCAGTAGTAAGGCTAGCGGACACTACAATGAGCAGTTCTTC.

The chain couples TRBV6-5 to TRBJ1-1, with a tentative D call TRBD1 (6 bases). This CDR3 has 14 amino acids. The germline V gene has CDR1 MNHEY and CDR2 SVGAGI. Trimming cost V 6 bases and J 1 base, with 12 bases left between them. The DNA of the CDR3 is TGTGCCAGCAGCCCGCCCAGGGGGAACACTGAAGCTTTCTTT. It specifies CASSPPRGNTEAFF.

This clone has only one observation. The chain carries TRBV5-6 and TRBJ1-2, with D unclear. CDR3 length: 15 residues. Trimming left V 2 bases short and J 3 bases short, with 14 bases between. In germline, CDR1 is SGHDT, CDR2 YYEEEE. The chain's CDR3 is CASSLADGRHYGYTF. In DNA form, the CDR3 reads TGTGCCAGCAGCTTAGCGGACGGCCGCCACTATGGCTACACCTTC.

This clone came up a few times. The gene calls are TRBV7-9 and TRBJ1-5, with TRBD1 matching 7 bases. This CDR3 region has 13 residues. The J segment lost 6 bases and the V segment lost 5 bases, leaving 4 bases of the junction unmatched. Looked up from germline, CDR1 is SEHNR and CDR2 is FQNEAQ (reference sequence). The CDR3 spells CASSLQGSQPQHF. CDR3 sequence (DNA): TGTGCCAGCAGCCTACAGGGGAGTCAGCCCCAGCATTTT.

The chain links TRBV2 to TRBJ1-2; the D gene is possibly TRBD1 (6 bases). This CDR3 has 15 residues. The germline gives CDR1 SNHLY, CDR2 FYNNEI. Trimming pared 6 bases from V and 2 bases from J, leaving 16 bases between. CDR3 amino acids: CASRTQQTGNYGYTF. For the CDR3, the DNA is TGTGCCAGCAGAACCCAGCAGACAGGAAACTATGGCTACACCTTC. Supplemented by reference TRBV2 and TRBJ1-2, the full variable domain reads EPEVTQTPSHQVTQMGQEVILRCVPISNHLYFYWYRQILGQKVEFLVSFYNNEISEKSEIFDDQFSVERPDGSNFTLKIRSTKLEDSAMYFCASRTQQTGNYGYTFGSGTRLTVV.

Here the CDR3 reads CASSPDPYEQYF. Written as DNA, the CDR3 is TGTGCCAGCAGCCCTGATCCCTACGAGCAGTACTTC. This chain connects TRBV6-5 to TRBJ2-7; D is unclear. The germline V gene encodes CDR1 MNHEY and CDR2 SVGAGI. V lost 6 bases to trimming and J lost 2 bases, with 8 bases between them. The CDR3 is 12 amino acids.

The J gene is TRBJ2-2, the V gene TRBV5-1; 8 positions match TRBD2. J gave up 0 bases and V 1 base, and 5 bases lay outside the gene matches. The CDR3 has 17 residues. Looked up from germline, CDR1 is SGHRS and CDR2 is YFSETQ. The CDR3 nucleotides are TGCGCCAGCAGCTTGATTGGTAGCGGGGCGAACACCGGGGAGCTGTTTTTT. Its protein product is CASSLIGSGANTGELFF.

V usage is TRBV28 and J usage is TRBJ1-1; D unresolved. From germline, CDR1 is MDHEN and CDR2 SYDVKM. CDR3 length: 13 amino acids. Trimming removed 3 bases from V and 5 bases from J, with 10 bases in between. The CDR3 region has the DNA TGTGCCAGCAGTTTCCCGGGTATGACTGAAGCTTTCTTT. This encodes CASSFPGMTEAFF.

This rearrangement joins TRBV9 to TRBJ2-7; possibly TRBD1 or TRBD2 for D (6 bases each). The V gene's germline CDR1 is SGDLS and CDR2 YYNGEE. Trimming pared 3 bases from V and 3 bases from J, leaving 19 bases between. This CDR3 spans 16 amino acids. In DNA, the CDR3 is TGTGCCAGCAGCGCCTCAGGTGGAGGGGGAGGCTACGAGCAGTACTTC. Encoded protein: CASSASGGGGGYEQYF.

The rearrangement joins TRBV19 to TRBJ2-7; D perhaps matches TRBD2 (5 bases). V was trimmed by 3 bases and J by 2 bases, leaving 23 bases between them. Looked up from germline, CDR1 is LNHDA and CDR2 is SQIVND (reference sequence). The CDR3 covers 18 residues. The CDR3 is CASSIGFEGSPMTYEQYF. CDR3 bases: TGTGCCAGTAGTATTGGGTTCGAGGGTTCACCCATGACCTACGAGCAGTACTTC. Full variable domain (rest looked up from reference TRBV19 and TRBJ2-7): DGGITQSPKYLFRKEGQNVTLSCEQNLNHDAMYWYRQDPGQGLRLIYYSQIVNDFQKGDIAEGYSVSREKKESFPLTVTSAQKNPTAFYLCASSIGFEGSPMTYEQYFGPGTRLTVT.